These 32 T cell receptor beta chains came from one sample sequenced in a study of cytomegalovirus exposure and HLA in healthy donors. Profiling relied on immunoSEQ multiplex PCR, and the TCRdb table lists in-frame clones only, not all of them. The sample consists of about 280,000 clones, over 75% of them appearing once. The sample taken for sequencing was PBMCs. These receptors all stem from a woman aged 18-29 years in good health and CMV-seronegative.

The genes are TRBV7-2 and TRBJ1-2; TRBD1 matches at 9 bases. The CDR3 totals 14 residues. Germline V lookup: CDR1 SGHTA, CDR2 FQGNSA. Unmatched junction bases numbered 5, after V lost 3 bases and J lost 6 bases. CDR3 protein: CASSFGGQGNGYTF. The CDR3 coding sequence is TGTGCCAGCAGCTTTGGGGGACAGGGCAATGGCTACACCTTC.

This rearrangement joins TRBV7-3 to TRBJ2-1; D gene ambiguous. The CDR3 is made up of 13 amino acids. Germline CDR1 and CDR2: SGHTA and FQGTGA. Deletions cut 2 bases from V and 2 bases from J, with 4 bases between. The CDR3, as DNA: TGTGCCAGCAGCTTATCGGCCTACAATGAGCAGTTCTTC. This gives the protein CASSLSAYNEQFF.

The V gene is TRBV25-1, the J gene TRBJ1-3, with 7 bases identical to TRBD1. Germline CDR1 and CDR2: MGHDK and SYGVNS. J was trimmed by 5 bases and V by 1 base; bases with no gene match: 5. The CDR3 is made up of 15 amino acids. DNA for the CDR3: TGTGCCAGCAGTGAATCGAGGGACAGCCGAAACACCATATATTTT. This sequence encodes CASSESRDSRNTIYF.

This chain connects TRBV7-8 to TRBJ2-3; D is unresolved. The CDR3 runs to 12 residues. Looked up from germline, CDR1 is SGHVS and CDR2 is FQNEAQ. Trimming stripped 4 bases from V and 8 bases from J, with 10 bases between. The CDR3 bases are TGTGCCAGCAGCTCCTCGTCCGGTACGCAGTATTTT. As protein: CASSSSSGTQYF.

The rearrangement links TRBV4-1 to TRBJ1-1; 8 positions match TRBD1. The germline gives CDR1 MGHRA, CDR2 YSYEKL. Trimming took 4 bases from V and 2 from J; bases not matched to a gene: 6. CDR3 length: 15 amino acids. CDR3 in amino acids: CASSPHAGGNTEAFF. The CDR3 DNA follows: TGCGCCAGCAGCCCCCACGCAGGGGGCAACACTGAAGCTTTCTTT.

V gene TRBV4-3 combines with J gene TRBJ2-1; tentatively, D is TRBD2 (6 bases). The CDR3 is 13 amino acids. Germline CDR1 is LGHNA and CDR2 is YSLEER. The ends were cut back, 4 bases at V and 7 bases at J, with 11 bases in the middle. In nucleotides, the CDR3 is TGCGCCAGCAGCCCGCTGGAGGGTAATGAGCAGTTCTTC. Protein: CASSPLEGNEQFF.

The rearrangement uses TRBV19 and TRBJ2-5; 9 bases agree with TRBD1. The CDR3 covers 17 residues. Germline CDR1 and CDR2: LNHDA and SQIVND (reference sequence). Unmatched junction bases numbered 14, after V lost 4 bases and J lost 5 bases. The CDR3 sequence is CASSTGTGFGVRETQYF. The CDR3 DNA follows: TGTGCCAGTAGTACCGGGACAGGGTTCGGGGTGAGGGAGACCCAGTACTTC.

This chain connects TRBV11-2 to TRBJ2-1, with D possibly matching TRBD2 (6 bases). This CDR3 comprises 13 residues. Germline assignment: CDR1 SGHAT and CDR2 FQNNGV. The V end lost 5 bases, the J end lost 4 bases, and 9 bases lay between the germline ends. The CDR3 DNA follows: TGTGCCAGCAGCGGGAGGAGGTACAATGAGCAGTTCTTC. It translates to CASSGRRYNEQFF.

This clone was detected many times. The chain carries TRBV18 and TRBJ1-5, with a possible D match to TRBD1 (5 bases). Germline loops: CDR1 KGHSH, CDR2 LQKENI. This CDR3 has 13 residues. V dropped 6 bases and J dropped 7 bases, with 13 bases sitting between them. The CDR3 region is CASSVQGTQPQHF. The CDR3 nucleotides are TGTGCCAGCTCTGTCCAGGGAACGCAGCCCCAGCATTTT.

This clone was detected once. The chain couples TRBV28 to TRBJ1-2; D might be TRBD1 (5 bases). Trimming pared 2 bases from V and 3 bases from J, leaving 10 bases between. CDR1 is MDHEN and CDR2 is SYDVKM in the germline V gene. This CDR3 spans 14 amino acids. This chain's CDR3 is CASSLGLTDYGYTF. As DNA, the CDR3 is TGTGCCAGCAGTTTAGGCTTGACAGACTATGGCTACACCTTC.

J is TRBJ2-7 and V is TRBV9; 11 bases are a match to TRBD2. The CDR3 is 13 residues long. Germline CDR1 SGDLS, CDR2 YYNGEE. The V gene end was trimmed by 6 bases and the J gene end by 7 bases; junction bases not matched to a gene: 6. CDR3 protein: CASNSGRAGEQYF. CDR3 nucleotides: TGTGCCAGCAATAGCGGGAGGGCCGGTGAGCAGTACTTC.

The J gene is TRBJ1-2, the V gene TRBV28; D is possibly TRBD1 (6 bases). Germline CDR1 is MDHEN and CDR2 is SYDVKM. This CDR3 region has 13 residues. Trimming removed 6 bases at V and 4 bases at J, with 12 bases between. The CDR3 bases are TGTGCCAGCAGCCCCGGGGGGCGCTATGGCTACACCTTC. As protein: CASSPGGRYGYTF.

The chain joins TRBV7-6 to TRBJ2-2; no definite D call. CDR1 and CDR2 (germline): SGHVS, FNYEAQ. This CDR3 is built from 16 residues. Between the trimmed V and J ends, which lost 5 bases and 1 base, there was a span of 14 bases. The CDR3, as DNA: TGTGCCAGCAGCCCCAGTCCGACGGGGAACACCGGGGAGCTGTTTTTT. It codes for CASSPSPTGNTGELFF.

V is TRBV30 and J is TRBJ2-1, with TRBD2 identical over 14 bases. Germline CDR1 and CDR2: GTSNPN and SVGIG (reference sequence). Trimming removed 2 bases from V and 3 bases from J; junction bases left unmatched: 9. There are 18 residues in the CDR3. The CDR3 sequence is CAWSSTRTSGRNYNEQFF. For the CDR3, the DNA is TGTGCCTGGAGTAGTACTCGGACTAGCGGGAGGAACTACAATGAGCAGTTCTTC.

This chain joins TRBV6-5 and TRBJ2-7, with TRBD2 as a possible D gene (5 bases). The germline V and J ends were trimmed by 8 bases and 6 bases, with 11 bases remaining between them. The germline CDR1 and CDR2 sequences are MNHEY and SVGAGI. The CDR3 is 11 residues long. The CDR3 nucleotides are TGTGCCAGCGGCGCCGGGGTCGAGCAGTACTTC. Encoded protein: CASGAGVEQYF.

The chain couples TRBV19 to TRBJ1-5; D may be TRBD1 (5 bases). This CDR3 is 13 amino acids long. Deletions cut 7 bases from V and 5 bases from J, with 12 bases between. Germline-derived CDR1 and CDR2 are LNHDA and SQIVND (reference sequence). CDR3 nucleotides: TGTGCCAGTATGGGCAGGGCAGATCAGCCCCAGCATTTT. Its translation: CASMGRADQPQHF.

V gene TRBV2 combines with J gene TRBJ2-7; D is perhaps TRBD1 (6 bases). The CDR3 consists of 13 residues. V was pared by 6 bases and J by 3 bases, with 12 bases between. The germline gives CDR1 SNHLY, CDR2 FYNNEI. The CDR3 reads CASRGTRNYEQYF. Here the CDR3 DNA reads TGTGCCAGCAGAGGGACACGGAACTACGAGCAGTACTTC. The whole variable domain, remainder taken from reference TRBV2 and TRBJ2-7, is EPEVTQTPSHQVTQMGQEVILRCVPISNHLYFYWYRQILGQKVEFLVSFYNNEISEKSEIFDDQFSVERPDGSNFTLKIRSTKLEDSAMYFCASRGTRNYEQYFGPGTRLTVT.

The chain is built from TRBV28 and TRBJ2-7; 7 bases line up with TRBD1. V was clipped by 6 bases and J by 3 bases; unmatched bases: 8. The CDR3 runs to 14 residues. Germline CDR1 and CDR2: MDHEN and SYDVKM. DNA of the CDR3: TGTGCCAGCAGCGTAGACAGGGCCCGCTACGAGCAGTACTTC. Residues: CASSVDRARYEQYF.

The chain carries TRBV6-5 and TRBJ1-3; D is uncertain. This CDR3 contains 12 residues. Trimming pared 4 bases from V and 4 bases from J, leaving 5 bases between. Germline V gene sequence: CDR1 MNHEY, CDR2 SVGAGI. CDR3 in amino acids: CASSLQGNTIYF. For the CDR3, the DNA is TGTGCCAGCAGTTTACAGGGAAACACCATATATTTT.

The genes are TRBV7-9 and TRBJ2-7; possibly TRBD1 for D (6 bases). CDR1 and CDR2 from the germline V gene are SEHNR and FQNEAQ (reference sequence). V gave up 5 bases and J gave up 3 bases, with 20 bases separating them. This CDR3 contains 16 residues. DNA for the CDR3: TGTGCCAGCAGCGCCCCGACAGGTCCCGGGCACTACGAGCAGTACTTC. Translated, it gives CASSAPTGPGHYEQYF.

The chain couples TRBV6-5 to TRBJ1-2; possible D gene TRBD1, 6 bases. This CDR3 contains 16 residues. V gave up 0 bases and J gave up 7 bases, with 18 bases separating them. Germline values: CDR1 MNHEY, CDR2 SVGAGI. CDR3 protein: CASSYSYRGAISGYTF. DNA for the CDR3: TGTGCCAGCAGTTACTCGTACCGGGGGGCGATTAGTGGCTACACCTTC.

The gene calls are TRBV4-3 and TRBJ2-7; 8 bases line up with TRBD1. The germline gives CDR1 LGHNA, CDR2 YSLEER. This CDR3 contains 17 residues. Trimming removed 0 bases from V and 5 bases from J; junction bases left unmatched: 12. This CDR3 is CASSQDLDRGSPHEQYF. The DNA of the CDR3 is TGCGCCAGCAGCCAAGATTTAGACAGGGGATCCCCCCACGAGCAGTACTTC.

The chain uses TRBV5-1 and TRBJ1-4; 7 positions match TRBD1. Losses at the gene ends were 0 bases for V and 8 bases for J; bases not matched to a gene: 4. CDR1 SGHRS and CDR2 YFSETQ come from the germline V gene. CDR3 size: 14 residues. The CDR3 coding sequence is TGCGCCAGCAGCTTGGCAGGGGGAGGCGAAAAACTGTTTTTT. Its translation is CASSLAGGGEKLFF.

The V and J genes are TRBV27 and TRBJ1-1; 9 bases align to TRBD1. V lost 5 bases, J lost 4 bases, and 17 bases stayed unmatched. CDR1 is MNHEY, CDR2 SMNVEV, per germline (reference sequence). The CDR3 is 18 residues long. The CDR3 DNA follows: TGTGCCAGCAGTGGCTTGGGGACAGGGTTTGTGTTTTCCACTGAAGCTTTCTTT. Encoded protein: CASSGLGTGFVFSTEAFF.

The table lists this clone with a count of one. The CDR3 here is CASRQREGTYNSPLHF. In nucleotides, the CDR3 is TGCGCCAGCAGGCAGCGGGAGGGAACCTATAATTCACCCCTCCACTTT. V usage is TRBV5-1 and J usage is TRBJ1-6; D is uncertain. V lost 5 bases and J lost 2, with 14 bases in between. The CDR3 sequence is 16 residues long. The germline CDR1 and CDR2 sequences are SGHRS and YFSETQ.

The chain recombines TRBV29-1 with TRBJ1-1; 7 bases are a match to TRBD1. Losses at the gene ends were 6 bases for V and 0 bases for J; bases not matched to a gene: 4. The length of the CDR3 is 13 residues. CDR1 is SQVTM and CDR2 is ANQGSEA in the germline V gene. CDR3 amino acids: CSVRQGLNTEAFF. The CDR3 coding sequence is TGCAGCGTCAGACAGGGATTGAACACTGAAGCTTTCTTT.

The genes are TRBV9 and TRBJ2-2; D is uncertain. V was clipped by 0 bases and J by 1 base, with 7 bases between them. Germline CDR1 is SGDLS and CDR2 is YYNGEE. The CDR3 sequence is 15 residues long. In nucleotides, the CDR3 is TGTGCCAGCAGCGTAGGCACGGGGAACACCGGGGAGCTGTTTTTT. Translation: CASSVGTGNTGELFF.

The CDR3 nucleotides are TGTGCCAGCAGTTACACCTGGTTCACCGAGGAGTTCTATGGCTACACCTTC. Translating it yields CASSYTWFTEEFYGYTF. V is TRBV28 and J is TRBJ1-2; D gene unclear. Trimming left V 4 bases short and J 4 bases short, with 22 bases between. The CDR3 length is 17 residues. Germline CDR1 reads MDHEN; CDR2 reads SYDVKM.

The chain employs TRBV27 and TRBJ2-3; 10 nucleotides match TRBD2. Germline values: CDR1 MNHEY, CDR2 SMNVEV (reference sequence). The CDR3 has 16 residues. The J segment lost 4 bases and the V segment lost 5 bases, leaving 9 bases of the junction unmatched. As DNA, the CDR3 is TGTGCCAGCAGTCCGCTAGCGGGAGCTCTATCAGATACGCAGTATTTT. Residues: CASSPLAGALSDTQYF.

The V and J genes are TRBV18 and TRBJ2-7; 8 bases line up with TRBD2. Germline loops: CDR1 KGHSH, CDR2 LQKENI. The V gene end was trimmed by 2 bases and the J gene end by 2 bases; junction bases not matched to a gene: 5. This CDR3 contains 15 residues. For the CDR3, the DNA is TGTGCCAGCTCACCAACTAGCGGACCCACCTACGAGCAGTACTTC. Encoded protein: CASSPTSGPTYEQYF.

This clone has just one count. The chain uses TRBV5-1 and TRBJ1-4, with 9 bases lining up with TRBD1. The length of the CDR3 is 17 residues. The J segment lost 5 bases and the V segment lost 5 bases, leaving 13 bases of the junction unmatched. Germline V CDR1 and CDR2: SGHRS, YFSETQ. CDR3 coding DNA: TGCGCCAGCAGACGTGCCGTGCTTGACAGGGGGAATGAAAAACTGTTTTTT. Protein sequence: CASRRAVLDRGNEKLFF.

The chain carries TRBV28 and TRBJ2-7; 9 nucleotides agree with TRBD2. This CDR3 is built from 15 residues. V shed 3 bases, J shed 2 bases, and the junction held 5 bases outside the gene matches. Germline V gene lookup returns CDR1 MDHEN and CDR2 SYDVKM. The CDR3 DNA sequence: TGTGCCAGCAGTTTCGGAGCGGGAGGTACCTACGAGCAGTACTTC. It yields the protein CASSFGAGGTYEQYF.